These 13 T cell receptor beta chains originate from one sample sequenced in a study of blood T cell repertoires in COVID-19. The method was immunoSEQ multiplex PCR; TCRdb's version includes in-frame clones alone and lacks a portion of them. There are 400,000 to 550,000 clones in the sample; about 85% occur only once, and just under 2% lies in the top ten. Sequencing was carried out using PBMCs or T cells enriched from blood (not recorded which). The source is a woman between 18 and 30 years old with acute COVID-19.

The V call is TRBV3-1 (or the pseudogene TRBV3-2), the J call TRBJ2-3, with a tentative D call TRBD2 (6 bases). CDR3 length equals 15 residues. Between the trimmed V and J ends, which lost 0 bases and 2 bases, there was a span of 9 bases. The germline V gene has CDR1 LGHDT and CDR2 YNNKEL (reference sequence). For the CDR3, the DNA is TGTGCCAGCAGCCAAGACCAGGACTACACAGATACGCAGTATTTT. Amino acid sequence: CASSQDQDYTDTQYF.

This clone was counted only a few times. The rearrangement uses TRBV7-2 and TRBJ1-6; no definite D call. The germline gives CDR1 SGHTA, CDR2 FQGNSA. The CDR3 contains 17 residues. Trimming stripped 5 bases from V and 0 bases from J, with 14 bases between. CDR3 in amino acids: CASSPPRRSSYNSPLHF. CDR3 nucleotide sequence: TGTGCCAGCAGCCCACCCAGAAGGAGCTCCTATAATTCACCCCTCCACTTT.

The rearrangement joins TRBV29-1 to TRBJ1-2; TRBD1 is a possible D gene (5 bases). The CDR3 contains 14 residues. The germline V and J ends were trimmed by 3 bases and 4 bases, with 15 bases remaining between them. The germline V gene has CDR1 SQVTM and CDR2 ANQGSEA. The CDR3 region is CSVDMGTGGYGYTF. The CDR3 DNA sequence: TGCAGCGTTGACATGGGGACTGGGGGCTATGGCTACACCTTC.

The chain links TRBV7-2 to TRBJ1-1; TRBD1 matches at 10 bases. The CDR3 spans 16 residues. The germline V gene encodes CDR1 SGHTA and CDR2 FQGNSA. The V gene end was trimmed by 4 bases and the J gene end by 1 base; junction bases not matched to a gene: 6. The DNA of the CDR3 is TGTGCCAGCAGCTCGCCGGACAGGGGGGGGAACACTGAAGCTTTCTTT. It is translated as CASSSPDRGGNTEAFF.

The gene calls are TRBV28 and TRBJ1-2; D is undetermined. The CDR3 has 10 residues. Germline V CDR1 and CDR2: MDHEN, SYDVKM. V lost 10 bases to trimming and J lost 0 bases, with 3 bases between them. CDR3 DNA: TGTGCCACGTCTAACTATGGCTACACCTTC. It encodes CATSNYGYTF.

The chain has TRBV24-1 and TRBJ1-6; the match to TRBD1 covers 7 bases. V lost 11 bases to trimming and J lost 5 bases; unmatched junction nucleotides: 8. Germline-derived CDR1 and CDR2 are KGHDR and SFDVKD. This CDR3 spans 14 amino acids. This chain's CDR3 is CAIHRDRDNSPLHF. Here the CDR3 DNA reads TGTGCCATACACCGGGACAGAGATAATTCACCCCTCCACTTT.

The CDR3 spells CASRPQNTGELFF. The CDR3 DNA is TGTGCCAGCAGACCACAGAACACCGGGGAGCTGTTTTTT. The gene calls are TRBV2 and TRBJ2-2; D is ambiguous. The CDR3 spans 13 residues. The V gene lost 6 bases and the J gene lost 1 base, with 6 bases spanning the gap. Germline V gene lookup returns CDR1 SNHLY and CDR2 FYNNEI.

The chain recombines TRBV5-1 with TRBJ1-3, with 9 nucleotides matching TRBD1. Germline CDR1 SGHRS, CDR2 YFSETQ. The CDR3 totals 14 residues. V gave up 4 bases and J gave up 4 bases; unmatched junction bases: 3. In DNA, the CDR3 is TGCGCCAGCAGCAGGACAGGGGACGGAAACACCATATATTTT. Residues: CASSRTGDGNTIYF. Based on the CDR3 plus reference TRBV5-1 and TRBJ1-3, the full variable domain is KAGVTQTPRYLIKTRGQQVTLSCSPISGHRSVSWYQQTPGQGLQFLFEYFSETQRNKGNFPGRFSGRQFSNSRSEMNVSTLELGDSALYLCASSRTGDGNTIYFGEGSWLTVV.

The gene calls are TRBV19 and TRBJ1-6, with D perhaps TRBD1 (5 bases). The CDR3 is 14 residues long. Germline V gene data show CDR1 as LNHDA and CDR2 as SQIVND (reference sequence). The V and J ends lost 3 bases and 6 bases respectively, with 9 bases between them. CDR3 protein: CASSMDTTNSPLHF. As DNA, the CDR3 is TGTGCCAGTAGTATGGACACCACTAATTCACCCCTCCACTTT.

The genes are TRBV19 and TRBJ2-1; TRBD1 matches at 9 bases. The germline gives CDR1 LNHDA, CDR2 SQIVND (reference sequence). This CDR3 contains 13 residues. Trimming took 7 bases from V and 4 from J; bases not matched to a gene: 2. CDR3 amino acids: CASKGTGYNEQFF. In DNA form, the CDR3 reads TGTGCCAGTAAGGGGACAGGGTACAATGAGCAGTTCTTC.

The chain couples TRBV28 to TRBJ2-1, with D possibly TRBD2 on 5 matching bases. Trimming pared 3 bases from V and 9 bases from J, leaving 9 bases between. Germline loops: CDR1 MDHEN, CDR2 SYDVKM. The CDR3 runs 12 residues. In DNA, the CDR3 is TGTGCCAGCAGTTTGGACTTGACTGAGCAGTTCTTC. Translation gives CASSLDLTEQFF.

The rearrangement links TRBV13 to TRBJ2-7; 9 nucleotides align to TRBD2. The CDR3 runs 15 residues. V was pared by 4 bases and J by 3 bases, with 7 bases of the junction left unmatched. The germline V gene encodes CDR1 PRHDT and CDR2 FYEKMQ (reference sequence). The CDR3 DNA reads as TGTGCCAGCAGCTCCGTTAGCGGGAGTGTCTACGAGCAGTACTTC. Its protein is CASSSVSGSVYEQYF.

The chain links TRBV2 to TRBJ2-7, with D maybe TRBD2 (5 bases). Between the trimmed V and J ends, which lost 7 bases and 6 bases, there was a span of 13 bases. The CDR3 loop spans 12 amino acids. The germline V gene has CDR1 SNHLY and CDR2 FYNNEI. The CDR3 here is CASNLGASEQYF. CDR3 coding DNA: TGTGCCAGCAACCTGGGAGCTAGCGAGCAGTACTTC. Looking up the rest from reference TRBV2 and TRBJ2-7 gives the full variable domain: EPEVTQTPSHQVTQMGQEVILRCVPISNHLYFYWYRQILGQKVEFLVSFYNNEISEKSEIFDDQFSVERPDGSNFTLKIRSTKLEDSAMYFCASNLGASEQYFGPGTRLTVT.